This TCR beta chain was captured by sequencing in a study of CD8 T cells in ankylosing spondylitis. Molecular-barcoded quantitative 5'-RACE produced these TCR beta libraries. One entry per CDR3 protein results from TCRdb running MiXCR on the 5' RACE reads. Among about 160,000 distinct CDR3 sequences listed, about 42% were seen once. CDR1 MGHRA and CDR2 YSYEKL come from the germline V gene. V was clipped by 4 bases and J by 4 bases, with 5 bases between them. The CDR3 consists of 12 residues. The V and J genes are TRBV4-1 and TRBJ2-1; no definite D call. The sequence derives from a male donor with ankylosing spondylitis. Material: synovial fluid, either unsorted or a sorted T cell fraction (not recorded which). CDR3: CASSPPYNEQFF. The CDR3 DNA reads as TGCGCCAGCAGCCCCCCTTACAATGAGCAGTTCTTC.